This TCR beta chain was identified during a study of CD8 T cells in Susac syndrome. Findings of the study overall: Clonal expansion did not appear in Susac syndrome CD4+ T cell repertoires.

A note on this clonotype: The antigen is unknown.

Random hexamers primed reverse transcription of about 0.5 to 1 ug RNA. Each CDR3 protein gets one entry after TCRdb re-called the immunoSEQ multiplex PCR reads with MiXCR. The top ten hold 0.065% to 0.1% of the sample, which has about 150,000 distinct CDR3 sequences, approximately 95% seen once. The CDR3 totals 14 residues. CDR1 and CDR2 (germline): SGDLS, YYNGEE. Trimming removed 0 bases from V and 5 bases from J; junction bases left unmatched: 4. Definite or probable Susac syndrome was diagnosed using recently defined diagnostic criteria. The sequencing input was CD4+ T cells from PBMCs. The origin of this receptor is a human donor with Susac syndrome. This rearrangement joins TRBV9 to TRBJ1-2; 7 bases line up with TRBD1. CDR3 sequence: CASSVDRTGYGYTF. The CDR3 nucleotides read TGTGCCAGCAGCGTAGACAGGACAGGTTATGGCTACACCTTC.